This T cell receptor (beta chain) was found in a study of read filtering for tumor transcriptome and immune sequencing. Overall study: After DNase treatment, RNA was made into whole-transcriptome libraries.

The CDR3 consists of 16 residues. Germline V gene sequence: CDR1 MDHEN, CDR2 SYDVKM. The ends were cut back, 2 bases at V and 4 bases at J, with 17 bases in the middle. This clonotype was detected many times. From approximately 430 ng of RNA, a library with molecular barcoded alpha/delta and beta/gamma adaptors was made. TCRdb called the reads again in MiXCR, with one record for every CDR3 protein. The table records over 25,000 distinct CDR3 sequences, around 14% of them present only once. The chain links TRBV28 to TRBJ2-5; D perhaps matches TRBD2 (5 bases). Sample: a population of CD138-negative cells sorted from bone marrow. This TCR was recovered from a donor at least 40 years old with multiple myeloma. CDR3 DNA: TGTGCCAGCAGTTTAAACCCTGGCGGGCTCGTAGAGACCCAGTACTTC. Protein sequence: CASSLNPGGLVETQYF.